One T cell receptor (beta chain) is described in this entry. This record comes from a study of cytomegalovirus exposure and HLA in healthy donors. In the PCR, 60 Vbeta and 13 Jbeta primers were used. The assay was immunoSEQ multiplex PCR, and TCRdb's table has in-frame clones only and misses some. The sample has some 130,000 clones, around 78% seen once; the top ten hold 1.8%. J gave up 0 bases and V 1 base, and 2 bases lay outside the gene matches. This CDR3 comprises 15 residues. Germline CDR1 and CDR2: MGHRA and YSYEKL. Sample: PBMCs. The sequence came from a female donor in good health and CMV-seropositive. The chain is built from TRBV4-1 and TRBJ1-2; 7 bases map to TRBD1. In nucleotides, the CDR3 is TGCGCCAGCAGCCAAGGCGACAGGGCTAACTATGGCTACACCTTC. Translated, it gives CASSQGDRANYGYTF.